A single sample gave rise to the 6 T cell receptor beta chains below, sequenced in a study of early T cells in non-severe SARS-CoV-2 infection. MiXCR was run by TCRdb on the 5' RACE reads, yielding one entry per CDR3 protein. The data hold some 59,000 distinct CDR3 sequences, with 7.5% to 9.5% observed a single time. This material consisted of whole blood, taken at baseline. These receptors all come from an adult who was a healthcare worker with PCR-confirmed SARS-CoV-2 infection or an uninfected control (not recorded which).

There are many counts of this clonotype. V is TRBV30 and J is TRBJ1-1; D perhaps matches TRBD1 (6 bases). Per germline, CDR1 GTSNPN and CDR2 SVGIG (reference sequence). The CDR3 is 12 amino acids. Trimming shortened V by 5 bases and J by 8 bases, and 15 bases separated the two germline ends. The chain's CDR3 is CAWSTGLLEAFF. The CDR3, as DNA: TGTGCCTGGTCCACAGGGCTCTTGGAAGCTTTCTTT. Together with reference TRBV30 and TRBJ1-1, the CDR3 gives the full variable domain: SQTIHQWPATLVQPVGSPLSLECTVEGTSNPNLYWYRQAAGRGLQLLFYSVGIGQISSEVPQNLSASRPQDRQFILSSKKLLLSDSGFYLCAWSTGLLEAFFGQGTRLTVV.

This clonotype was found a few times. The chain links TRBV19 to TRBJ2-7; unclear D gene. The CDR3 covers 13 residues. In germline, CDR1 is LNHDA, CDR2 SQIVND (reference sequence). Trimming shortened V by 5 bases and J by 6 bases, and 14 bases separated the two germline ends. CDR3 sequence: CASSDILSPEQYF. CDR3 coding DNA: TGTGCCAGTAGTGACATTCTATCGCCCGAGCAGTACTTC.

The V gene is TRBV7-9, the J gene TRBJ2-2, with TRBD2 identical over 11 bases. Germline values: CDR1 SEHNR, CDR2 FQNEAQ (reference sequence). The CDR3 has 20 amino acids. The J segment lost 2 bases and the V segment lost 3 bases, leaving 14 bases of the junction unmatched. The CDR3, as DNA: TGTGCCAGCAGCTTTTCCATACCGACTAGCGGGACACTCAACACCGGGGAGCTGTTTTTT. Translation: CASSFSIPTSGTLNTGELFF.

This sequence joins TRBV5-1 and TRBJ2-7, with D perhaps matching TRBD1 (8 bases). The ends were cut back, 1 base at V and 4 bases at J, with 15 bases in the middle. Germline loops: CDR1 SGHRS, CDR2 YFSETQ. The CDR3 sequence is 15 residues long. This CDR3 reads CASSLSGTGTYEQYF. Written as DNA, the CDR3 is TGCGCCAGCAGCTTGAGCGGGACAGGCACATACGAGCAGTACTTC.

The gene calls are TRBV12-3 or TRBV12-4 and TRBJ1-1; 7 bases line up with TRBD1. This CDR3 contains 11 residues. J lost 10 bases, V lost 1 base, and 0 bases had no gene match. In DNA, the CDR3 is TGTGCCAGCAGTTTAGGGACAGGAGCTTTCTTT. It specifies CASSLGTGAFF.

The chain links TRBV6-5 to TRBJ2-7; 7 bases match TRBD2. The ends lost 9 bases at V and 1 base at J; junction bases unmatched: 6. The germline CDR1 and CDR2 sequences are MNHEY and SVGAGI. The CDR3 is made up of 13 amino acids. The CDR3 spells CASGEGSSYEQYF. CDR3 coding DNA: TGTGCCAGTGGGGAGGGGAGTTCCTACGAGCAGTACTTC.